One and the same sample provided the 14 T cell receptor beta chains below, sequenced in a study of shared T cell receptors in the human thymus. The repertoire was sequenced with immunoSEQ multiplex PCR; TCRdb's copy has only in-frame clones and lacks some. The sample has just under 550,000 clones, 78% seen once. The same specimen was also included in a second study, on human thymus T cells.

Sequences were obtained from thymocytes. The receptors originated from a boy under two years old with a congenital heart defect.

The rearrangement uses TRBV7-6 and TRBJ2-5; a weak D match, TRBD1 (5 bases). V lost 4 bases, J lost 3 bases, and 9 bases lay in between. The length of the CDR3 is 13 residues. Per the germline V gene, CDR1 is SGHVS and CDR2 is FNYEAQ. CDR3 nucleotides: TGTGCCAGCAGCTGGGGCAGGGAAGAGACCCAGTACTTC. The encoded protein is CASSWGREETQYF.

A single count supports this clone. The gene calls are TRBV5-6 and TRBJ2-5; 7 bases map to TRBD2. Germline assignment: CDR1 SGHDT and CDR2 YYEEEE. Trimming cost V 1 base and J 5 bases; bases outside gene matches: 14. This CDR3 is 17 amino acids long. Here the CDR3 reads CASSLLGAGDPQETQYF. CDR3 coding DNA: TGTGCCAGCAGCTTGTTGGGTGCGGGAGACCCCCAGGAGACCCAGTACTTC.

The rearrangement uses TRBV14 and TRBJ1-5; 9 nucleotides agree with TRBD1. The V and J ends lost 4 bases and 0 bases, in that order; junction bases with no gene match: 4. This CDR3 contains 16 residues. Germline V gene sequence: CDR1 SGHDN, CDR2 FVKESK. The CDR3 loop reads CASSPTGGNSNQPQHF. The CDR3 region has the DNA TGTGCCAGCAGCCCCACAGGGGGCAATAGCAATCAGCCCCAGCATTTT.

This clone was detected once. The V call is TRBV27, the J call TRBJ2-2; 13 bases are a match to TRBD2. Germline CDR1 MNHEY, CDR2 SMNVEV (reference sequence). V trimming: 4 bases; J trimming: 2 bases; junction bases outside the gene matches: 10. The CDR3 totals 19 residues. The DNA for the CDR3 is TGTGCCAGCAGTTGGGGACTAGCGGGACCCAAACCTAACACCGGGGAGCTGTTTTTT. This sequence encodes CASSWGLAGPKPNTGELFF.

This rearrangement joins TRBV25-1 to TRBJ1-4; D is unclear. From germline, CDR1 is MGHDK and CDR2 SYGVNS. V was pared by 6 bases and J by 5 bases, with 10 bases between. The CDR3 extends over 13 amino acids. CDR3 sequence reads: CASRPGINEKLFF. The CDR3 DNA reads TGTGCCAGCAGACCCGGGATCAATGAAAAACTGTTTTTT.

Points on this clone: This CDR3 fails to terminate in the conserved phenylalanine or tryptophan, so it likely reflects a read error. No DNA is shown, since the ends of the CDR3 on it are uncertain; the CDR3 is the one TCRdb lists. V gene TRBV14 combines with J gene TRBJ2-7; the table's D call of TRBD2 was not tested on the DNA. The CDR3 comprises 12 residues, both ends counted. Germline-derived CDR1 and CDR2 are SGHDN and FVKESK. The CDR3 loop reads CASSLLVGERAL.

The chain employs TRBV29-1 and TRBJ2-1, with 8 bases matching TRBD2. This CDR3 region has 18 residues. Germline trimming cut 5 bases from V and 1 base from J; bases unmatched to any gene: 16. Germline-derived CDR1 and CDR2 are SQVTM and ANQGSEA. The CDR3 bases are TGCAGCGTTCCCCAAGCTAGCGGGTTTGCCGGGTCCTACAATGAGCAGTTCTTC. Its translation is CSVPQASGFAGSYNEQFF.

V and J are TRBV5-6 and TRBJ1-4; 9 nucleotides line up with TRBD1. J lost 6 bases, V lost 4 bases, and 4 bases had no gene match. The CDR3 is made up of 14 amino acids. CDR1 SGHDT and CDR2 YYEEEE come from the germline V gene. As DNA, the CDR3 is TGTGCCAGCAGCCCCGACAGGGGGGATGAAAAACTGTTTTTT. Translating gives CASSPDRGDEKLFF.

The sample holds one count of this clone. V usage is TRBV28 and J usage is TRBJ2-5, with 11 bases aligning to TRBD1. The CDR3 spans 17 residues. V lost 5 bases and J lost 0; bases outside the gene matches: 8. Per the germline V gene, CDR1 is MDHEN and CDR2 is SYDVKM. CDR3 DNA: TGTGCCAGCAGTGAGGGAGGGACAGGGGGTAACCAAGAGACCCAGTACTTC. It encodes CASSEGGTGGNQETQYF.

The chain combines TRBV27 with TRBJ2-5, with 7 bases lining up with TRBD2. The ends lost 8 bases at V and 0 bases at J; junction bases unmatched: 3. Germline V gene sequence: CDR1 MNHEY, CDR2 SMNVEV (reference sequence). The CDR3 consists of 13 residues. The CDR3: CASASGNQETQYF. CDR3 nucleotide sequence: TGTGCCAGCGCCAGCGGGAACCAAGAGACCCAGTACTTC.

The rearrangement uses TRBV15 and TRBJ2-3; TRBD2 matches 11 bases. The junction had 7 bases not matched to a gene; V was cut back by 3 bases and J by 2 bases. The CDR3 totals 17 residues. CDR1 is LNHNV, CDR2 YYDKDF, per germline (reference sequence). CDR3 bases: TGTGCCACCAGCAGCCTGGGACTAGCGGAAACCACAGATACGCAGTATTTT. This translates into CATSSLGLAETTDTQYF.

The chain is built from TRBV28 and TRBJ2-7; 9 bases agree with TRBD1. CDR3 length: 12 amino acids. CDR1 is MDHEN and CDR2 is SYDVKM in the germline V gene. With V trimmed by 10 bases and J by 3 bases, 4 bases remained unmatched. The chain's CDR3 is CATSGQGYEQYF. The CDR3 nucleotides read TGTGCCACATCGGGACAGGGCTACGAGCAGTACTTC.

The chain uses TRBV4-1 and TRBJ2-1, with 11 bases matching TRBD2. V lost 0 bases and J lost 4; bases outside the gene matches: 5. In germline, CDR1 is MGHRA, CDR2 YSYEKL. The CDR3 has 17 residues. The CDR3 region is CASSQELAGASYNEQFF. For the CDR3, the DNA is TGCGCCAGCAGCCAAGAACTAGCGGGAGCTTCATACAATGAGCAGTTCTTC.

CDR3 in amino acids: CAWSPTENTEAFF. The CDR3 DNA reads as TGTGCCTGGAGTCCCACAGAGAACACTGAAGCTTTCTTT. This chain joins TRBV30 and TRBJ1-1; D not resolved. This CDR3 has 13 amino acids. The germline V gene encodes CDR1 GTSNPN and CDR2 SVGIG (reference sequence). Trimming took off 2 bases at V and 1 base at J, with 8 bases between the two ends.